One and the same sample provided the 16 T cell receptor beta chains below, sequenced in a study of blood T cell repertoires in COVID-19. Here immunoSEQ multiplex PCR was the method, and the copy in TCRdb shows in-frame clones only, minus some. The sample lists some 490,000 clones, roughly nine tenths occurring once. Material for sequencing was PBMCs or T cells enriched from blood (not recorded which). The source is a woman aged 55-70 years who had recovered from COVID-19.

The chain recombines TRBV10-2 with TRBJ1-4, with D possibly being TRBD1 (6 bases). This CDR3 is 15 amino acids long. The V gene's germline CDR1 is WSHSY and CDR2 SAAADI. V lost 6 bases, J lost 4 bases, and 15 bases lay in between. The CDR3 here is CASRDPGGLNEKLFF. The CDR3 DNA sequence: TGCGCCAGCAGAGACCCGGGGGGCCTTAATGAAAAACTGTTTTTT.

V usage is TRBV18 and J usage is TRBJ2-3, with TRBD2 matching over 9 bases. V was clipped by 2 bases and J by 1 base; unmatched bases: 4. CDR1 is KGHSH, CDR2 LQKENI, per germline. The CDR3 has 16 residues. The CDR3 DNA reads TGTGCCAGCTCACCATCGGCGGGGGGGGGCACAGATACGCAGTATTTT. This codes for CASSPSAGGGTDTQYF.

The V gene is TRBV19, the J gene TRBJ1-5; 7 bases are shared with TRBD1. J lost 0 bases, V lost 6 bases, and 8 bases had no gene match. The CDR3 contains 16 residues. CDR1 is LNHDA, CDR2 SQIVND, per germline (reference sequence). The CDR3 DNA sequence: TGTGCCAGTAGGGGCCGGACAGGAAATAGCAATCAGCCCCAGCATTTT. It yields the protein CASRGRTGNSNQPQHF.

This chain uses TRBV30 with TRBJ2-3, with 7 bases identical to TRBD2. The CDR3 extends over 12 amino acids. Germline CDR1 GTSNPN, CDR2 SVGIG (reference sequence). V shed 2 bases, J shed 9 bases, and the junction held 5 bases outside the gene matches. CDR3 nucleotide sequence: TGTGCCTGGAGTACCTTGACTAGCACGCAGTATTTT. Residues: CAWSTLTSTQYF.

This chain joins TRBV7-7 and TRBJ2-5, with D tentatively TRBD2 (6 bases). The CDR3 covers 14 residues. CDR1 and CDR2 from the germline V gene are SSHAT and FNYEAQ (reference sequence). With 5 bases removed from V and 4 bases from J, the gap between germline ends came to 14 bases. For the CDR3, the DNA is TGTGCCAGCAGCCCGGTTCAGGGAGGAGAGACCCAGTACTTC. Translation gives CASSPVQGGETQYF.

The chain recombines TRBV3-1 (or the pseudogene TRBV3-2) with TRBJ1-6; D is undetermined. This CDR3 region has 13 residues. Germline-derived CDR1 and CDR2 are LGHDT and YNNKEL (reference sequence). V lost 4 bases, J lost 13 bases, and 14 bases lay in between. CDR3 sequence reads: CASSPSSGSPLHF. CDR3 nucleotide sequence: TGTGCCAGCAGCCCAAGTAGTGGTTCCCCCCTCCACTTT.

The gene calls are TRBV6-2 or TRBV6-3 and TRBJ2-7; the match to TRBD1 covers 7 bases. The length of the CDR3 is 12 residues. From germline, CDR1 is MNHEY and CDR2 SVGEGT. For the CDR3, the DNA is TGTGCCAGCAGTTCCCCAGACAGGGACCCGTTCGTC. It specifies CASSSPDRDPFV.

The J gene is TRBJ2-1, the V gene TRBV7-2; weak D call: TRBD2 (7 bases). CDR1 and CDR2 (germline): SGHTA, FQGNSA. The length of the CDR3 is 13 residues. Trimming took 5 bases from V and 10 from J, leaving 15 bases between them. The DNA for the CDR3 is TGTGCCAGCAGCGCACCTCGGGGGGCCGAGCAGTTCTTC. Translated: CASSAPRGAEQFF.

The chain couples TRBV10-3 to TRBJ1-2; D gene uncertain. V was trimmed by 0 bases and J by 3 bases, leaving 11 bases between them. The CDR3 is 15 amino acids. In germline, CDR1 is ENHRY, CDR2 SYGVKD. In nucleotides, the CDR3 is TGTGCCATCAGTGAGTCGTCTATGAGGGACTATGGCTACACCTTC. Its protein product is CAISESSMRDYGYTF.

The rearrangement uses TRBV28 and TRBJ2-3, with 10 bases aligning to TRBD1. The V segment lost 6 bases and the J segment 5 bases; nucleotides outside the gene matches: 14. This CDR3 has 17 residues. From germline, CDR1 is MDHEN and CDR2 SYDVKM. CDR3 residues: CASSAGTGVRIGDTQYF. As DNA, the CDR3 is TGTGCCAGCAGCGCCGGGACAGGGGTGAGGATTGGAGATACGCAGTATTTT. Supplemented by reference TRBV28 and TRBJ2-3, the full variable domain reads DVKVTQSSRYLVKRTGEKVFLECVQDMDHENMFWYRQDPGLGLRLIYFSYDVKMKEKGDIPEGYSVSREKKERFSLILESASTNQTSMYLCASSAGTGVRIGDTQYFGPGTRLTVL.

The chain employs TRBV7-8 and TRBJ1-2; TRBD1 might be the D (6 bases). This CDR3 comprises 15 residues. Germline CDR1 SGHVS, CDR2 FQNEAQ. V was trimmed by 5 bases and J by 1 base, leaving 14 bases between them. The CDR3 sequence: CASSRRTALNYGYTF. The CDR3 DNA follows: TGTGCCAGCAGCCGGAGGACAGCACTTAACTATGGCTACACCTTC.

Comment on this clone: Other DNA sequences within the sample encode an identical CDR3. This chain uses TRBV6-5 with TRBJ2-2; no firm D call. The ends were cut back, 4 bases at V and 0 bases at J, with 3 bases in the middle. CDR1 is MNHEY and CDR2 is SVGAGI in the germline V gene. The CDR3 length is 13 residues. Here the CDR3 DNA reads TGTGCCAGCAGTTCCTCGAACACCGGGGAGCTGTTTTTT. Its protein is CASSSSNTGELFF.

The chain combines TRBV6-5 with TRBJ2-5, with 9 bases identical to TRBD2. The CDR3 contains 15 residues. Germline values: CDR1 MNHEY, CDR2 SVGAGI. J lost 5 bases, V lost 5 bases, and 9 bases had no gene match. This chain's CDR3 is CASSLSGLAVETQYF. The CDR3 nucleotides read TGTGCCAGCAGTCTATCGGGACTAGCCGTGGAGACCCAGTACTTC.

The CDR3: CATSTGTDTQYF. The CDR3 DNA sequence: TGTGCCACCAGTACTGGTACAGATACGCAGTATTTT. The chain uses TRBV24-1 and TRBJ2-3; D gene ambiguous. The germline V and J ends were trimmed by 6 bases and 3 bases, with 6 bases remaining between them. This CDR3 is built from 12 residues. CDR1 and CDR2 from the germline V gene are KGHDR and SFDVKD.

The chain uses TRBV6-4 and TRBJ2-3; 9 bases are a match to TRBD2. The CDR3 sequence is 15 residues long. Germline CDR1 reads MRHNA; CDR2 reads SNTAGT. V was clipped by 3 bases and J by 7 bases; unmatched bases: 8. The CDR3 DNA reads TGTGCCAGCAGTGAGCGGCGGGGGGGCGAATATACGCAGTATTTT. It specifies CASSERRGGEYTQYF.

This clone has just a few counts. This chain joins TRBV7-9 and TRBJ2-2; a possible D gene is TRBD1 (5 bases). This CDR3 region has 15 residues. Germline V gene sequence: CDR1 SEHNR, CDR2 FQNEAQ (reference sequence). Trimming removed 5 bases from V and 4 bases from J, with 14 bases in between. The CDR3 here is CASSPTRAVTGELFF. DNA for the CDR3: TGTGCCAGCAGCCCCACCAGGGCCGTCACCGGGGAGCTGTTTTTT.